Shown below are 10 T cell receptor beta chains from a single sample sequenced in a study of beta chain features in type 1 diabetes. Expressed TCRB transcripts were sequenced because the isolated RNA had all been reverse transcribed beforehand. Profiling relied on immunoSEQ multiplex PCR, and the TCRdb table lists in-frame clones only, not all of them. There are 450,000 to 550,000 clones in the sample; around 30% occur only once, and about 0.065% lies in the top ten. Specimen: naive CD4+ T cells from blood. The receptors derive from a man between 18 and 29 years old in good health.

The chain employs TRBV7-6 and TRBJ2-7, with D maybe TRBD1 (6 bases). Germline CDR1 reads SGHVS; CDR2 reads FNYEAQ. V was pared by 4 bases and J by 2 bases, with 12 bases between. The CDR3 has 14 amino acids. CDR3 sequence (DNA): TGTGCCAGCAGCTGGGCACAGGGAACCTACGAGCAGTACTTC. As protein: CASSWAQGTYEQYF. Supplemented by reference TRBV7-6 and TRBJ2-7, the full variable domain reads GAGVSQSPRYKVTKRGQDVALRCDPISGHVSLYWYRQALGQGPEFLTYFNYEAQQDKSGLPNDRFSAERPEGSISTLTIQRTEQRDSAMYRCASSWAQGTYEQYFGPGTRLTVT.

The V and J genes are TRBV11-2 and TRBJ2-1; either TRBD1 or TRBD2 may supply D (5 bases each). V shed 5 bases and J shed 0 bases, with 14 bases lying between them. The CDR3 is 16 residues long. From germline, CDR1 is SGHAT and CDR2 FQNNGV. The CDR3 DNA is TGTGCCAGCAGCCGGGGACCGAATCGCTCCTACAATGAGCAGTTCTTC. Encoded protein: CASSRGPNRSYNEQFF.

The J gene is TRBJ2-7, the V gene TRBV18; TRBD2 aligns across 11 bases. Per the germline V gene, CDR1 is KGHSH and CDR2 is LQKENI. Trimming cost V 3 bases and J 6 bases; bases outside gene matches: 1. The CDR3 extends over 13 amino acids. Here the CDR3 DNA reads TGTGCCAGCTCACCGCTAGCGGGAGGCGAGCAGTACTTC. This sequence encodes CASSPLAGGEQYF.

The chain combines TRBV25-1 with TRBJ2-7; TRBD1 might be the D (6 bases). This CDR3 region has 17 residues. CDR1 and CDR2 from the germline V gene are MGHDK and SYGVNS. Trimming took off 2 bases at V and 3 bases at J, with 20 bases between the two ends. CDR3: CASSEVFRDNQYYEQYF. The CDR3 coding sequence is TGTGCCAGCAGTGAAGTCTTCCGGGACAATCAATACTACGAGCAGTACTTC.

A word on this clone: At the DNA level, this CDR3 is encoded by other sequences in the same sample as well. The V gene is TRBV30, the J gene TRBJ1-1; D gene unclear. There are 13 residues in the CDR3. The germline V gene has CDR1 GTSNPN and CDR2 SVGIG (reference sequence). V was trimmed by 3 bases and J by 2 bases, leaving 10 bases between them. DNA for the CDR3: TGTGCCTGGAGCGCTAGAAGAAACACTGAAGCTTTCTTT. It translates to CAWSARRNTEAFF.

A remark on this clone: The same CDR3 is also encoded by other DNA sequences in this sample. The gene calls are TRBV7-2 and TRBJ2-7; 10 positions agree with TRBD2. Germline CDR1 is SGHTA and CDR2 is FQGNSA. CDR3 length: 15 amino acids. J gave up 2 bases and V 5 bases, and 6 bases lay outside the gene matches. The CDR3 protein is CASSPRTSGTYEQYF. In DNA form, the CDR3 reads TGTGCCAGCAGCCCACGGACTAGCGGAACCTACGAGCAGTACTTC.

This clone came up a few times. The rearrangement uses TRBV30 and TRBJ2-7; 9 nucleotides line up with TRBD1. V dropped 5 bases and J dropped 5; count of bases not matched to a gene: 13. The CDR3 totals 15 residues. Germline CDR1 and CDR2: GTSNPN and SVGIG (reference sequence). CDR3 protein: CAWVPPDRGYDEQYF. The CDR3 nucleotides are TGTGCCTGGGTACCCCCGGACAGGGGATATGACGAGCAGTACTTC. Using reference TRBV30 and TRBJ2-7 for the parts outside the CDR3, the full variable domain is SQTIHQWPATLVQPVGSPLSLECTVEGTSNPNLYWYRQAAGRGLQLLFYSVGIGQISSEVPQNLSASRPQDRQFILSSKKLLLSDSGFYLCAWVPPDRGYDEQYFGPGTRLTVT.

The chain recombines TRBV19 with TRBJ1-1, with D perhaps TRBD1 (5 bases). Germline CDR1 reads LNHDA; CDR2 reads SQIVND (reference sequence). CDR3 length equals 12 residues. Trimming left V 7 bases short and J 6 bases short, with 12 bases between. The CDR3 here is CASTLQGAEAFF. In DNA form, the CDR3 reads TGTGCCAGTACGTTGCAGGGAGCTGAAGCTTTCTTT.

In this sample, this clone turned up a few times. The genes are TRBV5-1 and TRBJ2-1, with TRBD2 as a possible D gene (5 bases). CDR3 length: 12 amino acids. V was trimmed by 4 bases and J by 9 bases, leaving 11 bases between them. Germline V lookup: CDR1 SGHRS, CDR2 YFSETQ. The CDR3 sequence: CASSISEVEQFF. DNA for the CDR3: TGCGCCAGCAGCATTAGCGAGGTTGAGCAGTTCTTC.

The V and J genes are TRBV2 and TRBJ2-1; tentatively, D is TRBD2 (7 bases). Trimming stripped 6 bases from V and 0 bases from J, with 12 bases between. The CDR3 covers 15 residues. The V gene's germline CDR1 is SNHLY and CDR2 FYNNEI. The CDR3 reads CASSYREGSYNEQFF. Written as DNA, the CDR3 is TGTGCCAGCAGCTACAGGGAGGGCTCCTACAATGAGCAGTTCTTC.